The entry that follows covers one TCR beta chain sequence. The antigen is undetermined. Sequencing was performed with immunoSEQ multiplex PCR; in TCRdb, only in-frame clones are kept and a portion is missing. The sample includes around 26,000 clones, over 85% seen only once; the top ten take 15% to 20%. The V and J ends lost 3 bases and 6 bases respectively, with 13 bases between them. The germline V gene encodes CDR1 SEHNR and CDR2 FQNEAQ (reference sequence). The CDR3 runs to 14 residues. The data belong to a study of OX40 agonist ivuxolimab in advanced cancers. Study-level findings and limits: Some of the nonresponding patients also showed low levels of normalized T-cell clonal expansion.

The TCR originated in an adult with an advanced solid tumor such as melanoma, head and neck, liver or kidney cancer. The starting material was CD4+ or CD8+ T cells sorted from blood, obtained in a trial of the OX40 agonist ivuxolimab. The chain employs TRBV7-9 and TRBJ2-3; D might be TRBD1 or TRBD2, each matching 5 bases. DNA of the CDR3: TGTGCCAGCAGCTTTCCCGGGGCGAGGGATACGCAGTATTTT. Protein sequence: CASSFPGARDTQYF.